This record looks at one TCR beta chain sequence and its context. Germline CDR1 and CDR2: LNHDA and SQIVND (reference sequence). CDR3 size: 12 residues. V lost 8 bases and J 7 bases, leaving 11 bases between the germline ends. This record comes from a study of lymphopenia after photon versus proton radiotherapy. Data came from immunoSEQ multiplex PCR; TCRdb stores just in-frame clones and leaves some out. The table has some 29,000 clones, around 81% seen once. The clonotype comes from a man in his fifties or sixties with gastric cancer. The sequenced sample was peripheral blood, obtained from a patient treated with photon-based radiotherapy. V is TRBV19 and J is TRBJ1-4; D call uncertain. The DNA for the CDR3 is TGTGCCAGTGGGAAGGCTAGTGAAAAACTGTTTTTT. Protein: CASGKASEKLFF.